The 8 T cell receptor beta chains below all came from one sample that was sequenced in a study of identical twins. TCRdb independently ran MiXCR on the 5' RACE reads; one entry per CDR3 protein. The sample consists of 240,000 or so distinct CDR3 sequences, about 11% of them appearing once. Sample: memory T cells sorted from blood. The receptor set was obtained from a man aged 50-60 years in good health.

This clonotype was counted ten times or more. V is TRBV27 and J is TRBJ2-1; no clear D gene. The length of the CDR3 is 15 residues. Germline V lookup: CDR1 MNHEY, CDR2 SMNVEV (reference sequence). V dropped 6 bases and J dropped 6 bases, with 18 bases sitting between them. The CDR3 region is CASSSTLMAPNEQFF. DNA of the CDR3: TGTGCCAGCAGCTCTACATTGATGGCTCCCAATGAGCAGTTCTTC.

This clonotype was picked up many times. The rearrangement uses TRBV5-1 and TRBJ2-1; TRBD2 agrees at 8 bases. From germline, CDR1 is SGHRS and CDR2 YFSETQ. Losses at the gene ends were 0 bases for V and 9 bases for J; bases not matched to a gene: 8. This CDR3 contains 15 residues. The CDR3 nucleotides are TGCGCCAGCAGCTTGGGCACGGGAGGGCCGGGTGAGCAGTTCTTC. This gives the protein CASSLGTGGPGEQFF.

This clonotype has a count of ten or more. The chain carries TRBV12-3 or TRBV12-4 and TRBJ1-5; D gene ambiguous. Trimming removed 2 bases from V and 6 bases from J, with 14 bases in between. The CDR3 sequence is 15 residues long. CDR3 sequence reads: CASSLRSPWPQPQHF. In DNA form, the CDR3 reads TGTGCCAGCAGTTTAAGGAGCCCGTGGCCTCAGCCCCAGCATTTT.

This clonotype was detected ten times or more. The rearrangement uses TRBV11-2 and TRBJ2-1, with TRBD2 matching 11 bases. This CDR3 has 15 amino acids. CDR1 is SGHAT, CDR2 FQNNGV, per germline. Germline trimming cut 5 bases from V and 3 bases from J; bases unmatched to any gene: 3. The DNA for the CDR3 is TGTGCCAGCAGCCCCCTAGCGGGGGGCTACAATGAGCAGTTCTTC. This translates into CASSPLAGGYNEQFF.

This chain links TRBV11-3 with TRBJ2-7, with 8 bases identical to TRBD2. Trimming removed 4 bases from V and 2 bases from J; junction bases left unmatched: 1. This CDR3 spans 13 amino acids. Germline V lookup: CDR1 SGHNT, CDR2 YENEEA. DNA for the CDR3: TGTGCCAGCAGCTCGGGACTAGCCTACGAGCAGTACTTC. It specifies CASSSGLAYEQYF.

This clonotype was seen at least ten times. The genes are TRBV20-1 and TRBJ1-1; D not certain. Germline V gene sequence: CDR1 DFQATT, CDR2 SNEGSKA (reference sequence). The CDR3 loop spans 14 amino acids. The ends were cut back, 3 bases at V and 4 bases at J, with 15 bases in the middle. The CDR3 spells CSASFSIGGTEAFF. The CDR3 DNA follows: TGCAGTGCTAGCTTTAGCATTGGCGGCACTGAAGCTTTCTTT.

This clonotype was seen many times. The V call is TRBV29-1, the J call TRBJ2-4; perhaps TRBD1 as D (8 bases). CDR1 is SQVTM and CDR2 is ANQGSEA in the germline V gene. V lost 6 bases to trimming and J lost 9 bases, with 21 bases between them. This CDR3 is 14 amino acids long. As DNA, the CDR3 is TGCAGCGTAAAAGGGCTACAGGGGGGGGGCATTCAGTACTTC. This sequence encodes CSVKGLQGGGIQYF.

The sample holds many counts of this clonotype. The chain has TRBV11-2 and TRBJ2-5, with TRBD2 identical over 12 bases. The CDR3 runs to 18 residues. Germline V gene lookup returns CDR1 SGHAT and CDR2 FQNNGV. J lost 3 bases, V lost 4 bases, and 12 bases had no gene match. In DNA, the CDR3 is TGTGCCAGCAGCTACCATGGAAGGACTAGCGGGACCAAAGAGACCCAGTACTTC. It translates to CASSYHGRTSGTKETQYF.